Listed here is a single T cell receptor beta chain. The antigen remains unidentified. The data originate from a study of T cell responses to AZD1222 COVID-19 vaccine. Study-level information: Pooled in the analysis were second doses at about 4 or about 12 weeks.

Findings and limits, study-wide: Spike-wide vaccine-associated CD4 TCRs dominated at 160-218 and 743-854. No day 14 peak samples; only post-peak repertoires were characterized. Donor demographics were predominantly white British with a female majority; clonal diversity may be underestimated.

Sequencing used immunoSEQ multiplex PCR; TCRdb keeps in-frame clones, though not all of them. The data contain 97,000 or so clones, 85% to 90% of them seen just once; the ten biggest clones take up around 2.8%. V gave up 0 bases and J gave up 7 bases, with 21 bases separating them. CDR1 is LNHNV, CDR2 YYDKDF, per germline (reference sequence). The CDR3 runs 17 residues. The receptor was isolated from an adult in good health. Here the sequenced sample was peripheral blood, taken on day 0 of AZD1222 vaccination. The rearrangement joins TRBV15 to TRBJ2-5; D assignment may be TRBD1 or TRBD2 (6 bases each). CDR3 in DNA: TGTGCCACCAGCAGAGATCATTCGGGGGCCGGGGATGGGACCCAGTACTTC. It translates to CATSRDHSGAGDGTQYF.